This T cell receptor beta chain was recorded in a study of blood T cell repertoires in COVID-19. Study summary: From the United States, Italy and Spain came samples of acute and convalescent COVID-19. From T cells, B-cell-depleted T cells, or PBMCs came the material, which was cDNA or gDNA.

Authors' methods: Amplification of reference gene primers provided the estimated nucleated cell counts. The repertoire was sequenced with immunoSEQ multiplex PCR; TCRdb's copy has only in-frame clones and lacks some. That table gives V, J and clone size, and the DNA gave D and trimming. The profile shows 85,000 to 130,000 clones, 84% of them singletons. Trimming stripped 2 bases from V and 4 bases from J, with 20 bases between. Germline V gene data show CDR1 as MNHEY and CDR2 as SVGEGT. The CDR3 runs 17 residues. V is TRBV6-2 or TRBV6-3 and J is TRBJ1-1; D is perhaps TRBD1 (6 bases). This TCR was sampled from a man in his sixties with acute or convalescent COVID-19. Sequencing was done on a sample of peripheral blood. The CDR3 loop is CASSYDRRLGLGTEAFF. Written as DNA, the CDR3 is TGTGCCAGCAGTTACGACAGGCGTTTAGGATTGGGCACTGAAGCTTTCTTT.